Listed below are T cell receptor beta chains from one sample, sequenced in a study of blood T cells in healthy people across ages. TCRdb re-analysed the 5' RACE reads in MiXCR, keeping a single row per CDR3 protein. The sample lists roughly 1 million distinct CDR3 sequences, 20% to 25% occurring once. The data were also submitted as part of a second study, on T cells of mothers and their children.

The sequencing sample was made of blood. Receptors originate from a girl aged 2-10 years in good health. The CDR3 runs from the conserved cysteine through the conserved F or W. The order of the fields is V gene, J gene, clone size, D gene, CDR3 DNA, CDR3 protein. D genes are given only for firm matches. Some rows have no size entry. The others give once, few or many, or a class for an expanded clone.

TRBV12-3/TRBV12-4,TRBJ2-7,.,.,TGTGCCAGCAGTTTCAGCGTAAGGGCGCGGTACGAGCAGTACTTC,CASSFSVRARYEQYF
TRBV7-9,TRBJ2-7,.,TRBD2,TGTGCCAGCAGCGGCACTAGCGGTCCCCTCGAGCAGTACTTC,CASSGTSGPLEQYF
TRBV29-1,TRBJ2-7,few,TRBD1,TGCAGCTCGACAGGGGGGGACGAGCAGTACTTC,CSSTGGDEQYF
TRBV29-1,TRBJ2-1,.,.,TGCAGCGTTGAGATTTGGCAGTTCTTC,CSVEIWQFF
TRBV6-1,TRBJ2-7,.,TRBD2,TGTGCCAGCAGTCTTTTCCCTGGCGGACTAGAACTCTACGAGCAGTACTTC,CASSLFPGGLELYEQYF
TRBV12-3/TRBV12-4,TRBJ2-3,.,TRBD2,TGTGCCAGCAGTTTAGACTGGTGGACTAGCGGACGCACAGATACGCAGTATTTT,CASSLDWWTSGRTDTQYF
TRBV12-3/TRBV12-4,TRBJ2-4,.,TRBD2,TGTGCCAGCAGCTCTAGCGGGGGGGCCAAAAACATTCGGTACTTC,CASSSSGGAKNIRYF
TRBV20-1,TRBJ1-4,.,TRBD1,TGCAGTGCTGACGACAGGGGAAATGAAAAACTGTTTTTT,CSADDRGNEKLFF
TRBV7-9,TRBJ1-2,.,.,TGTGCCAGCAGCTTAGACGTTCCTCCTATTGGCTACACCTTC,CASSLDVPPIGYTF
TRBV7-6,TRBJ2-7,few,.,TGTGCCAGCAGCCGGGGGAGGAGCTCCTACGAGCAGTACTTC,CASSRGRSSYEQYF
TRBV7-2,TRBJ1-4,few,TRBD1,TGTGCCAGCAGCCAGCCGGGACAGGGGACTGAAAAACTGTTTTTT,CASSQPGQGTEKLFF
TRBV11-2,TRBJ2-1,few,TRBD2,TGTACCAGCAGCTCCTATAGCGGGAGGTCCTACAATGAGCAGTTCTTC,CTSSSYSGRSYNEQFF
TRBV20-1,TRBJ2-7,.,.,TGCAGTGCTAGGGTGGGGACCACCTCCTCCTACGAGCAGTACTTC,CSARVGTTSSYEQYF
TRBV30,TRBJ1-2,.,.,TGTGCCCATTCCGGGTCGGGCTATGGCTACACCTTC,CAHSGSGYGYTF
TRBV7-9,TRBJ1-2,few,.,TGTGCCAGCAGCCCGCCGGTGGGGGCGAAGGACTATGGCTACACCTTC,CASSPPVGAKDYGYTF
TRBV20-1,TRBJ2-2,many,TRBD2,TGCAGTGCTAGGGTTATGGCTAGCGGACTCACCGGGGAGCTGTTTTTT,CSARVMASGLTGELFF
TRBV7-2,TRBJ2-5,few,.,TGTGCCAGCAGCTTACTATACAGGGCGGTTGGGGAGACCCAGTACTTC,CASSLLYRAVGETQYF
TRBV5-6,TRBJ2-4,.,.,TGTGCCAGCAGCACAATAGGGACCACGGAACTAATCATTCAGTACTTC,CASSTIGTTELIIQYF
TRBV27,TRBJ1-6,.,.,TGTGCCAGCAGTATGTACTTCCCAGCCCAAAATTCACCCCTCCACTTT,CASSMYFPAQNSPLHF
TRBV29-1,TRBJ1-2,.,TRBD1,TGCAGCGTTGAAGAGGGACAGTGGAAGAGCTACACCTTC,CSVEEGQWKSYTF
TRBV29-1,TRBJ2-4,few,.,TGCAGCGTAGAGACAGGACACAAAAACATTCAGTACTTC,CSVETGHKNIQYF
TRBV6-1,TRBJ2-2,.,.,TGTGCCAGCAGTGAGGGTCCGGGGCTCGGCGGGGAGCTGTTTTTT,CASSEGPGLGGELFF
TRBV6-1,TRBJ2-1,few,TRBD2,TGTGCCAGCCCTAGGAGCGGGATTTCTACCAATGAGCAGTTCTTC,CASPRSGISTNEQFF
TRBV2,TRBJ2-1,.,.,TGTGCCAGCAGTGAGGGGCGACAATCCAGGAATGAGCAGTTCTTC,CASSEGRQSRNEQFF
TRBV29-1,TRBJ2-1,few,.,TGCAGCGTTGACGCAGCCTACAATGAGCAGTTCTTC,CSVDAAYNEQFF
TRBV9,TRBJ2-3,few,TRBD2,TGTGCCAGCGGTAGCGGGGCGACAACAGATACGCAGTATTTT,CASGSGATTDTQYF
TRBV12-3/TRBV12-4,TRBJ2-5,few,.,TGTGCCAGCAGTATGGGGCGCTTTTCGGGGGAGACCCAGTACTTC,CASSMGRFSGETQYF
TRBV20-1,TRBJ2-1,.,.,TGCAGTGCAAACTCTAAATGGGCGGTGGACAATGAGCAGTTCTTC,CSANSKWAVDNEQFF
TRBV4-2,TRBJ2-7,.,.,TGTGCCAGCAGCCAAGTTGGGAAAGCCTACGAGCAGTACTTC,CASSQVGKAYEQYF
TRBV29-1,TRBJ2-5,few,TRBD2,TGCAGCGTTGATGCTAGCGGGGACCAAGAGACCCAGTACTTC,CSVDASGDQETQYF
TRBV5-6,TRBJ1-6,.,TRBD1,TGTGCCAGTACCGGGACAGGGGCCTCACCCCTCCACTTT,CASTGTGASPLHF
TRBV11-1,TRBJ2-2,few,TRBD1,TGTGCCAGCAGTTCTGACAGGGGGCGATCCGGGGAGCTGTTTTTT,CASSSDRGRSGELFF
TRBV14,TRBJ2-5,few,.,TGTGCCAGCAGCTACACCAGGGTGGTGGAGACCCAGTACTTC,CASSYTRVVETQYF
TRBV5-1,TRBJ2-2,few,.,TGCGCCAGCAGCTTGCTCGGCGGGGACCTAACCGGGGAGCTGTTTTTT,CASSLLGGDLTGELFF
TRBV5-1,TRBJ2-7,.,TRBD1,TGCGCCAGCAGCTTGTACGGCCTTCGCCAGGGGGCGGGCGAGCAGTACTTC,CASSLYGLRQGAGEQYF
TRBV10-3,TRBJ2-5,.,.,TGTGCCATCAGTGGGGAGGACGGAGGAGAGACCCAGTACTTC,CAISGEDGGETQYF
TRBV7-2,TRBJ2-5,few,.,TGTGCCAGCAGCTGGGAAGGGTACCAAGAGACCCAGTACTTC,CASSWEGYQETQYF
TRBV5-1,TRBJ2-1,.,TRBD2,TGCGCCAGCAGTCGCGGACTAGCGGGAGATGAGCAGTTCTTC,CASSRGLAGDEQFF
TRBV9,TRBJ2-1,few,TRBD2,TGTGCCAGCAGCGGAAGCAAGACTAGCGGCTCCTACAATGAGCAGTTCTTC,CASSGSKTSGSYNEQFF
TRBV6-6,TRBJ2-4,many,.,TGTGCCAGCAGTTCGGGGAATGTAGCCAAAAACATTCAGTACTTC,CASSSGNVAKNIQYF
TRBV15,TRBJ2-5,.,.,TGTGCCACCAGCAGAGATAGGGCCAGGCAAGAGACCCAGTACTTC,CATSRDRARQETQYF
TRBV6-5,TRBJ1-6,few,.,TGTGCCACCCAGCCGCTGAGCTCCTATAATTCACCCCTCCACTTT,CATQPLSSYNSPLHF
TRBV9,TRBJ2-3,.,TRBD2,TGTGCCAGCAGCGGGCGACTAGCGGGGGGCGGCACAGATACGCAGTATTTT,CASSGRLAGGGTDTQYF
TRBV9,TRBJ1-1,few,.,TGTGCCAGCAGCGTTTTGACCGGGGAGGGGACTGAAGCTTTCTTT,CASSVLTGEGTEAFF
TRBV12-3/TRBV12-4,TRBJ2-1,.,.,TGTGCCAGCAGTTTATCGGCGAGTAGCGTGATCTTC,CASSLSASSVIF
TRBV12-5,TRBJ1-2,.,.,TGTGCTAGTGGTCTCGTCTCTGGGGGTAATGGCTACACCTTC,CASGLVSGGNGYTF
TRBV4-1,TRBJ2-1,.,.,TGCGCCAGCAGCCAAGAATTATCTGGGCTAACCGAGCAGTTCTTC,CASSQELSGLTEQFF
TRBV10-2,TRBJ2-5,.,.,TGCGCCAGCAGTGGTATGGAAGAGACCCAGTACTTC,CASSGMEETQYF
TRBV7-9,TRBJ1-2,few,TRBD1,TGTGCCAGCAGCTTAGCTGTGACAGGGGTAGAAGGCTACACCTTC,CASSLAVTGVEGYTF
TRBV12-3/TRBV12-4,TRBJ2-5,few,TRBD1,TGTGCCAGCAGTCCATCCCTGGGACAGGGGACAGAGACCCAGTACTTC,CASSPSLGQGTETQYF
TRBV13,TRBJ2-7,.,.,TGTGCCAGCAGCTTCGGATACCAGGGGAAATTCTCCTACGAGCAGTACTTC,CASSFGYQGKFSYEQYF
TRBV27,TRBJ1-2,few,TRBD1,TGTGCCAGCAGTCCCAGACAGGGGTTATTTCATGGCTACACCTTC,CASSPRQGLFHGYTF
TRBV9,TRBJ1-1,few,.,TGTGCCAGCAGCGTCTCGTCGGGAGCAAAGAACACTGAAGCTTTCTTT,CASSVSSGAKNTEAFF
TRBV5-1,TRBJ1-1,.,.,TGCGCCAGCAGCTTGAGCGCCCGCCGGGACACTGAAGCTTTCTTT,CASSLSARRDTEAFF